These T cell receptor beta chains were read from a single sample in a study of cytomegalovirus exposure and HLA in healthy donors. Only in-frame clones appear in the TCRdb table, and some are missing; sequencing was by immunoSEQ multiplex PCR. This table holds 45,000 to 60,000 clones. Material for sequencing was PBMCs. The receptors originated from a male donor in good health and CMV-seronegative. CDR3s include the opening cysteine and the closing phenylalanine or tryptophan. Fields, in order: J gene, D gene, V gene, CDR3 DNA, CDR3 protein. The D gene is left open where the match is weak.

TRBJ2-5 | - | TRBV15 | TGTGCCACCAGCAGAGTTCCTCCGGGAAGAGGCCAAGAGACCCAGTACTTC | CATSRVPPGRGQETQYF
TRBJ2-1 | TRBD1 | TRBV9 | TGTGCCAGCAGTTTTCAGGGGGAGCCCAACAATGAGCAGTTCTTC | CASSFQGEPNNEQFF
TRBJ1-1 | - | TRBV6-5 | TGTGCCAGCAGTCCCCCAGGGGTAGGGACTGAAGCTTTCTTT | CASSPPGVGTEAFF
TRBJ1-1 | TRBD1 | TRBV5-1 | TGCGCCAGCAGCGTGGGGACAGGGGGCGAGGGAACTGAAGCTTTCTTT | CASSVGTGGEGTEAFF
TRBJ1-2 | TRBD1 | TRBV5-1 | TGCGCCAGCAGCTTACAGGGGAACTATGGCTACACCTTC | CASSLQGNYGYTF
TRBJ2-5 | TRBD2 | TRBV5-1 | TGCGCCAGCAGCTTGTGTAGGGTTTCGGGCGGGGGAATGGAGACCCAGTACTTC | CASSLCRVSGGGMETQYF
TRBJ2-5 | - | TRBV30 | TGTGCCTGGAGTGGCCCAGGGGCCCAGTACTTC | CAWSGPGAQYF
TRBJ2-4 | TRBD1 | TRBV7-2 | TGTGCCAGCAGCTTAGGGGGACAGGCTGGAAACATTCAGTACTTC | CASSLGGQAGNIQYF
TRBJ1-1 | - | TRBV30 | TGTGCCTGGAGTGTAGGGGGAGAAGCTTTCTTT | CAWSVGGEAFF
TRBJ2-7 | TRBD2 | TRBV6-5 | TGTGCCAGCAGTAAACTAGCGGGGGAACCCTACGAGCAGTACTTC | CASSKLAGEPYEQYF
TRBJ2-2 | TRBD1 | TRBV29-1 | TGCAGCGCCAGACAGGGGGTTCCCGGGGAGCTGTTTTTT | CSARQGVPGELFF
TRBJ2-1 | TRBD2 | TRBV6-1 | TGTGCCAGCAGTGCTAGCGGGTCCAGCTCCTACAATGAGCAGTTCTTC | CASSASGSSSYNEQFF
TRBJ2-7 | - | TRBV6-6 | TGTGCCAGCCTCCAGGCCTACGAGCAGTACTTC | CASLQAYEQYF
TRBJ1-5 | TRBD1 | TRBV4-2 | TGTGCCAGCAGCCAGGGACAGGGGGCCAATCAGCCCCAGCATTTT | CASSQGQGANQPQHF
TRBJ1-3 | - | TRBV5-6 | TGTGCCAGCAGTATGGACTTGACTGGAAACACCATATATTTT | CASSMDLTGNTIYF
TRBJ1-2 | - | TRBV9 | TGTGCCAGCAGCGTAGCCGGACATTTGAGGGGCTACACCTTC | CASSVAGHLRGYTF
TRBJ2-2 | TRBD2 | TRBV30 | TGTGCCTGGAGTAGTCGTCGCGGGGGGGCCACCGGGGAGCTGTTTTTT | CAWSSRRGGATGELFF
TRBJ1-1 | TRBD1 | TRBV30 | TGTGCCCAGGGGGGTATCACTGAAGCTTTCTTT | CAQGGITEAFF
TRBJ1-2 | - | TRBV27 | TGTGCCAGCAGTTTCAGGCGCCTCGGTGGCTACACCTTC | CASSFRRLGGYTF